This T cell receptor beta chain was retrieved from a study of blood T cell repertoires in COVID-19. Background on the study: Sample material is recorded as cDNA or gDNA derived from T cells, B-cell-depleted T cells, or PBMCs.

Authors' analysis steps: Amplified reference gene primers provided the basis for estimating nucleated cell counts. The protocol was immunoSEQ multiplex PCR, while the TCRdb copy is restricted to in-frame clones and leaves out a portion. That table supplies the V and J calls and clone size; D and trimming were determined from the DNA. The repertoire has over 150,000 clones, approximately 85% of them found once; the top ten carry roughly 0.62%. In Seattle, patients joined the study during active infection and were tracked longitudinally. V shed 2 bases and J shed 7 bases, with 11 bases lying between them. The length of the CDR3 is 14 residues. Germline V gives CDR1 MNHEY, CDR2 SVGEGT.

The sequencing sample was made of peripheral blood. The receptor's source is a man aged 55 to 69 with COVID-19, enrolled during active disease. The chain carries TRBV6-2 or TRBV6-3 and TRBJ1-4, with D unresolved. The CDR3 spells CASSYAGFAEKLFF. CDR3 nucleotides: TGTGCCAGCAGTTACGCGGGATTTGCTGAAAAACTGTTTTTT.